These 16 T cell receptor beta chains were all obtained from the same sample, sequenced in a study of T cells in tumors after PD-1 blockade (dated by TCRdb to between 2019 and 2020). The sample's time point label is to be understood as: before anti-PD-1 therapy. The library was made by the immunoSEQ multiplex PCR assay. Entries here come from immuneACCESS through TCRdb and include only in-frame sequences with V and J called. Some clones fail to appear in such tables; in the studies checked, an unresolved V gene covers under half of the shortfall, and the cause of the remainder is unknown. This sample holds approximately 47,000 clones; about 84% were observed only once. Just over 4% of the sample rests with the top ten. Sequencing used PBMCs, obtained before anti-PD-1 treatment. The receptors shown here come from a human donor with basal cell carcinoma.

This sequence joins TRBV7-2 and TRBJ2-1; D might be TRBD2 (6 bases). CDR3 size: 15 residues. Germline loops: CDR1 SGHTA, CDR2 FQGNSA. Trimming took off 2 bases at V and 8 bases at J, with 16 bases between the two ends. CDR3 coding DNA: TGTGCCAGCAGCTTAACAGTACTAGCTCGGGATGAGCAGTTCTTC. Protein sequence: CASSLTVLARDEQFF. Full variable domain (missing parts from reference TRBV7-2 and TRBJ2-1): GAGVSQSPSNKVTEKGKDVELRCDPISGHTALYWYRQSLGQGLEFLIYFQGNSAPDKSGLPSDRFSAERTGGSVSTLTIQRTQQEDSAVYLCASSLTVLARDEQFFGPGTRLTVL.

The V call is TRBV28, the J call TRBJ1-2; D is perhaps TRBD1 (5 bases). The CDR3 extends over 12 amino acids. Trimming removed 2 bases at V and 10 bases at J, with 11 bases between. CDR1 and CDR2 (germline): MDHEN, SYDVKM. This CDR3 is CASSLGGRDYTF. In DNA form, the CDR3 reads TGTGCCAGCAGTTTAGGGGGACGAGACTACACCTTC.

The CDR3 region is CASSPLDGSTNEKLFF. The CDR3 DNA is TGTGCCAGCAGCCCCCTGGACGGCTCAACTAATGAAAAACTGTTTTTT. V is TRBV7-9 and J is TRBJ1-4; unclear D gene. The CDR3 totals 16 residues. Germline V gives CDR1 SEHNR, CDR2 FQNEAQ (reference sequence). V was pared by 5 bases and J by 0 bases, with 13 bases between.

This clone was seen once. The rearrangement links TRBV6-5 to TRBJ1-2; the D is unclear. V lost 2 bases to trimming and J lost 1 base, with 8 bases between them. CDR1 is MNHEY, CDR2 SVGAGI, per germline. The CDR3 is 14 amino acids. For the CDR3, the DNA is TGTGCCAGCAGTTACGAGCGGTTTAACTATGGCTACACCTTC. Translation: CASSYERFNYGYTF.

The rearrangement links TRBV5-4 to TRBJ1-1; possibly TRBD1 for D (5 bases). Germline CDR1 SGHNT, CDR2 YYREEE (reference sequence). The CDR3 is 14 amino acids. V lost 2 bases and J lost 5, with 13 bases in between. Written as DNA, the CDR3 is TGTGCCAGCAGCTTCCCGGGGGGTCGGACTGAAGCTTTCTTT. Its protein is CASSFPGGRTEAFF.

This clone occurred a few times. This chain joins TRBV5-1 and TRBJ2-3; 9 nucleotides agree with TRBD1. CDR1 and CDR2 (germline): SGHRS, YFSETQ. This CDR3 region has 15 residues. The junction had 6 bases not matched to a gene; V was cut back by 3 bases and J by 4 bases. CDR3 nucleotides: TGCGCCAGCAGCTCCACAGGGGGCGCGGCAGATACGCAGTATTTT. It translates to CASSSTGGAADTQYF.

The chain links TRBV11-3 to TRBJ2-5; maybe TRBD1 (8 bases). This CDR3 is built from 15 residues. Germline V CDR1 and CDR2: SGHNT, YENEEA. Trimming took off 5 bases at V and 5 bases at J, with 18 bases between the two ends. Here the CDR3 DNA reads TGTGCCAGCAGCCTCCAGACAGGGGAGGGCGAGACCCAGTACTTC. This encodes CASSLQTGEGETQYF.

This chain joins TRBV11-1 and TRBJ2-3; weak D call: TRBD1 (5 bases). Trimming cost V 5 bases and J 1 base, with 10 bases left between them. In germline, CDR1 is SGHAT, CDR2 FQDESV (reference sequence). The CDR3 runs to 14 residues. The CDR3 loop is CASSKKTGTDTQYF. In nucleotides, the CDR3 is TGTGCCAGCAGCAAAAAGACAGGCACAGATACGCAGTATTTT.

The genes are TRBV5-1 and TRBJ2-5; unclear D gene. This CDR3 has 14 amino acids. Germline V gene data show CDR1 as SGHRS and CDR2 as YFSETQ. The V and J ends lost 2 bases and 2 bases respectively, with 10 bases between them. This CDR3 reads CASSLQVQQETQYF. The CDR3 region has the DNA TGCGCCAGCAGCTTACAAGTTCAACAAGAGACCCAGTACTTC.

The chain uses TRBV12-1 and TRBJ2-7; the table's TRBD1 call for D was not verified on the DNA. TRBV12-1 is an annotated pseudogene. The CDR3 sequence is 14 residues long. This CDR3 is CASSAAGELDEQYF. CDR3 nucleotides: TGTGCCAGCAGCGCCGCAGGGGAGTTAGACGAGCAGTACTTC.

The chain links TRBV7-8 to TRBJ2-3; the match to TRBD2 covers 11 bases. The CDR3 is made up of 18 amino acids. The germline V gene encodes CDR1 SGHVS and CDR2 FQNEAQ. Unmatched junction bases numbered 7, after V lost 2 bases and J lost 0 bases. CDR3 in DNA: TGTGCCAGCAGCTTACCCGCTAGCGGGGGGTATAGCACAGATACGCAGTATTTT. Protein sequence: CASSLPASGGYSTDTQYF.

The count of this clone is one. The rearrangement uses TRBV6-4 and TRBJ2-2, with 13 bases lining up with TRBD2. The CDR3 runs to 18 residues. CDR1 and CDR2 from the germline V gene are MRHNA and SNTAGT. V lost 3 bases, J lost 2 bases, and 6 bases stayed unmatched. CDR3 loop: CASSEILAGGPNTGELFF. The CDR3 DNA reads as TGTGCCAGCAGTGAGATACTAGCGGGGGGGCCCAACACCGGGGAGCTGTTTTTT.

V and J are TRBV10-1 and TRBJ1-1; D remains ambiguous. V was trimmed by 5 bases and J by 1 base, leaving 8 bases between them. The germline V gene has CDR1 WNHNN and CDR2 SYGVQD (reference sequence). The CDR3 is 13 residues long. The CDR3: CASSLQSNTEAFF. CDR3 coding DNA: TGCGCCAGCAGTCTACAGTCGAACACTGAAGCTTTCTTT.

The chain employs TRBV7-9 and TRBJ1-6; tentatively, D is TRBD1 (5 bases). Germline V CDR1 and CDR2: SEHNR, FQNEAQ (reference sequence). V lost 5 bases, J lost 10 bases, and 12 bases lay in between. The CDR3 runs to 13 residues. This CDR3 reads CASSAGAGSPLHF. The DNA of the CDR3 is TGTGCCAGCAGCGCCGGGGCTGGCTCACCCCTCCACTTT. Combining the CDR3 with reference TRBV7-9 and TRBJ1-6 gives the whole variable domain DTGVSQNPRHKITKRGQNVTFRCDPISEHNRLYWYRQTLGQGPEFLTYFQNEAQLEKSRLLSDRFSAERPKGSFSTLEIQRTEQGDSAMYLCASSAGAGSPLHFGNGTRLTVT.

This clone occurred a few times. The chain joins TRBV20-1 to TRBJ2-7, with D unclear. Germline V gene lookup returns CDR1 DFQATT and CDR2 SNEGSKA (reference sequence). The V end lost 6 bases, the J end lost 1 base, and 7 bases lay between the germline ends. There are 11 residues in the CDR3. The CDR3 region has the DNA TGCAGTGCCCCCACGTCCTACGAGCAGTACTTC. Translated, it gives CSAPTSYEQYF.

This clone occurred a few times. The rearrangement uses TRBV29-1 and TRBJ2-7; possibly TRBD1 or TRBD2 for D (6 bases each). V lost 4 bases and J 2 bases, leaving 15 bases between the germline ends. Germline V CDR1 and CDR2: SQVTM, ANQGSEA. CDR3 length: 14 residues. In nucleotides, the CDR3 is TGCAGCGTTGTGCCGACAGGCGGGGCCTACGAGCAGTACTTC. It is translated as CSVVPTGGAYEQYF.